This T cell receptor (beta chain) was documented in a study of shared clonotypes between healthy human individuals. Several immunoSEQ plates received, in even portions, the genomic DNA of each subset. Data came from immunoSEQ multiplex PCR; TCRdb stores just in-frame clones and leaves some out. The sample lists about 450,000 clones, around 79% occurring once. This CDR3 is 16 amino acids long. V was pared by 4 bases and J by 4 bases, with 18 bases between. Germline assignment: CDR1 SGHRS and CDR2 YFSETQ. Whole-study results and caveats: It was anticipated that sequencing depth would influence how many clonotypes donors shared.

As regards this clone: Its target is unknown.

Sequencing was carried out using PBMCs. The TCR sequence derives from a middle-aged woman in good health. Some clones in this sample may be carry-over from other donors' samples. The V gene is TRBV5-1, the J gene TRBJ2-1; either TRBD1 or TRBD2 may fit D (5 bases each). CDR3 in DNA: TGCGCCAGCAGCCTTAACCTGGGACCAACGTACAATGAGCAGTTCTTC. Encoded protein: CASSLNLGPTYNEQFF.